This paragraph reports one T cell receptor (beta chain). The data are from a study of blood T cells in healthy people across ages. PBMCs, at least 6.5 million per sample, were isolated. Next came a second PCR, run for roughly 6 to 11 cycles, which used a sample-barcoded 5' primer along with a J-beta primer mix. In TCRdb, the 5' RACE reads were re-called with MiXCR into one record per CDR3 protein. Seen here are about 680,000 distinct CDR3 sequences, around 49% observed once, and the top ten hold roughly 31%. This CDR3 is built from 13 residues. Germline V gene sequence: CDR1 SGHTA, CDR2 FQGNSA. Trimming stripped 5 bases from V and 8 bases from J, with 12 bases between.

The sequence derives from a woman aged 55-69 years in good health. The sample was blood. This rearrangement joins TRBV7-2 to TRBJ1-4, with D unclear. CDR3 region: CASSRFTGEKLFF. CDR3 DNA sequence: TGTGCCAGCAGCCGATTCACGGGGGAAAAACTGTTTTTT.